The 31 T cell receptor beta chains below all came from one sample that was sequenced in a study of cytomegalovirus exposure and HLA in healthy donors. In the PCR, 60 Vbeta and 13 Jbeta primers were used. The data were produced by immunoSEQ multiplex PCR, yet TCRdb's version contains in-frame clones alone and is incomplete. The sample yields 180,000 or so clones, about 80% seen once. Material for sequencing was PBMCs. These receptors were collected from a man aged 50 or older in good health and CMV-seropositive.

Only a few counts were recorded for this clone. V gene TRBV28 combines with J gene TRBJ2-2; the D is unclear. The ends were cut back, 8 bases at V and 7 bases at J, with 29 bases in the middle. CDR3 length: 18 residues. Germline V gives CDR1 MDHEN, CDR2 SYDVKM. The CDR3 spells CASAPEPPVDLVYGELFF. The CDR3 coding sequence is TGTGCCAGCGCTCCGGAACCACCCGTTGACCTAGTATACGGGGAGCTGTTTTTT. The whole variable domain, filled in from reference TRBV28 and TRBJ2-2, reads DVKVTQSSRYLVKRTGEKVFLECVQDMDHENMFWYRQDPGLGLRLIYFSYDVKMKEKGDIPEGYSVSREKKERFSLILESASTNQTSMYLCASAPEPPVDLVYGELFFGEGSRLTVL.

This clone was counted once. The chain combines TRBV13 with TRBJ2-1; 7 bases align to TRBD2. Germline V gene sequence: CDR1 PRHDT, CDR2 FYEKMQ (reference sequence). The J segment lost 4 bases and the V segment lost 7 bases, leaving 16 bases of the junction unmatched. The CDR3 is 17 residues long. In DNA form, the CDR3 reads TGTGCCAGCACTCCACCCCTGTGGCGGGGGAGTTACAATGAGCAGTTCTTC. It yields the protein CASTPPLWRGSYNEQFF.

This chain connects TRBV18 to TRBJ1-1; D not resolved. The CDR3 runs to 14 residues. Germline V gives CDR1 KGHSH, CDR2 LQKENI. V was shortened by 5 bases and J by 1 base, with 11 bases between the two germline ends. CDR3 loop: CASSLAATNTEAFF. CDR3 nucleotides: TGTGCCAGCTCATTGGCCGCCACGAACACTGAAGCTTTCTTT.

The rearrangement links TRBV28 to TRBJ1-5; TRBD1 aligns across 7 bases. Trimming took 6 bases from V and 0 from J; bases not matched to a gene: 8. The CDR3 is 16 residues long. Per germline, CDR1 MDHEN and CDR2 SYDVKM. The CDR3 protein is CASSTTGQYSNQPQHF. For the CDR3, the DNA is TGTGCCAGCAGCACAACGGGACAGTATAGCAATCAGCCCCAGCATTTT. Drawing the rest from reference TRBV28 and TRBJ1-5, the complete variable domain is DVKVTQSSRYLVKRTGEKVFLECVQDMDHENMFWYRQDPGLGLRLIYFSYDVKMKEKGDIPEGYSVSREKKERFSLILESASTNQTSMYLCASSTTGQYSNQPQHFGDGTRLSIL.

This rearrangement joins TRBV19 to TRBJ1-5; weak D call: TRBD1 (6 bases). There are 14 residues in the CDR3. Trimming pared 1 base from V and 5 bases from J, leaving 9 bases between. Germline CDR1 is LNHDA and CDR2 is SQIVND (reference sequence). In nucleotides, the CDR3 is TGTGCCAGTAGTATAGTGGGGGCATATCAGCCCCAGCATTTT. Translated: CASSIVGAYQPQHF.

The chain employs TRBV18 and TRBJ1-1; D perhaps matches TRBD1 (6 bases). Germline-derived CDR1 and CDR2 are KGHSH and LQKENI. CDR3 length: 15 amino acids. V dropped 4 bases and J dropped 4 bases, with 16 bases sitting between them. The CDR3 DNA is TGTGCCAGCTCACTCGGACAGAGCCGCGTCACTGAAGCTTTCTTT. As protein: CASSLGQSRVTEAFF.

The chain joins TRBV29-1 to TRBJ2-6, with 8 bases lining up with TRBD1. The germline V gene has CDR1 SQVTM and CDR2 ANQGSEA. With 7 bases clipped from V and 2 bases from J, the junction kept 10 bases outside the gene matches. The CDR3 totals 16 residues. The CDR3 region is CSANTGGKAGANVLTF. Here the CDR3 DNA reads TGCAGCGCGAACACAGGGGGTAAGGCTGGGGCCAACGTCCTGACTTTC. The full variable domain, completed using reference TRBV29-1 and TRBJ2-6, is SAVISQKPSRDICQRGTSLTIQCQVDSQVTMMFWYRQQPGQSLTLIATANQGSEATYESGFVIDKFPISRPNLTFSTLTVSNMSPEDSSIYLCSANTGGKAGANVLTFGAGSRLTVL.

This clone was counted once. The chain has TRBV5-4 and TRBJ1-2; D not certain. The CDR3 runs to 15 residues. Germline V lookup: CDR1 SGHNT, CDR2 YYREEE (reference sequence). Trimming pared 3 bases from V and 5 bases from J, leaving 17 bases between. CDR3 DNA sequence: TGTGCCAGCAGCTACAACATTGACTCGAAATATGGCTACACCTTC. Translation: CASSYNIDSKYGYTF.

This chain joins TRBV5-1 and TRBJ2-1; 12 nucleotides align to TRBD2. The V gene end was trimmed by 0 bases and the J gene end by 6 bases; junction bases not matched to a gene: 1. Germline V CDR1 and CDR2: SGHRS, YFSETQ. The CDR3 extends over 15 amino acids. The CDR3, as DNA: TGCGCCAGCAGCTTGGGACTAGCGGGGGTCAATGAGCAGTTCTTC. Translation gives CASSLGLAGVNEQFF.

The J gene is TRBJ2-1, the V gene TRBV5-6; D remains unclear. The CDR3 runs 14 residues. CDR1 is SGHDT, CDR2 YYEEEE, per germline. The ends were cut back, 2 bases at V and 9 bases at J, with 15 bases in the middle. In nucleotides, the CDR3 is TGTGCCAGCAGCTTCTATAGTAGAACTGGTGAGCAGTTCTTC. It translates to CASSFYSRTGEQFF.

The J gene is TRBJ2-1, the V gene TRBV6-5, with D perhaps matching TRBD2 (5 bases). V lost 6 bases, J lost 6 bases, and 18 bases lay in between. The CDR3 is made up of 15 amino acids. Germline-derived CDR1 and CDR2 are MNHEY and SVGAGI. The CDR3 DNA is TGTGCCAGCAGACCGCCTATTGGGAGCGGCAATGAGCAGTTCTTC. Translated, it gives CASRPPIGSGNEQFF.

The V and J genes are TRBV7-2 and TRBJ2-7; D remains unclear. This CDR3 comprises 14 residues. V lost 4 bases to trimming and J lost 0 bases, with 10 bases between them. Germline loops: CDR1 SGHTA, CDR2 FQGNSA. DNA of the CDR3: TGTGCCAGCAGCTCCCGGGTTGGCTCCTACGAGCAGTACTTC. Amino acids: CASSSRVGSYEQYF.

This clone was observed a handful of times. Germline is not matched at one junction end, which may reflect a read error. The chain joins TRBV6-1 to TRBJ2-7; unclear D gene. The CDR3 has 12 amino acids. In germline, CDR1 is MNHNS, CDR2 SASEGT. The CDR3 is CASSEAASPHVF. For the CDR3, the DNA is TGTGCCAGCAGTGAAGCCGCGTCCCCCCACGTCTTC.

The J gene is TRBJ1-6, the V gene TRBV27; D gene unclear. V lost 6 bases and J lost 4, with 10 bases in between. The CDR3 has 14 amino acids. Germline CDR1 is MNHEY and CDR2 is SMNVEV (reference sequence). DNA of the CDR3: TGTGCCAGCAGAGTGGGCATTTATAATTCACCCCTCCACTTT. Translated: CASRVGIYNSPLHF.

This chain uses TRBV27 with TRBJ1-5, with a weak D call TRBD1 (6 bases). The germline V gene encodes CDR1 MNHEY and CDR2 SMNVEV (reference sequence). CDR3 size: 16 residues. V shed 0 bases and J shed 6 bases, with 15 bases lying between them. The CDR3 reads CASSLSTPTGFQPQHF. CDR3 in DNA: TGTGCCAGCAGTTTATCCACACCCACAGGGTTTCAGCCCCAGCATTTT.

The DNA of the CDR3 is TGCGCCAGCAGCCAGAGCACAGGGGCCCAGTCGTACGAGCAGTACGTC. Encoded protein: CASSQSTGAQSYEQYV. The chain couples TRBV4-1 to TRBJ2-7; 7 positions match TRBD1. The CDR3 spans 16 residues. The ends lost 3 bases at V and 4 bases at J; junction bases unmatched: 12. Germline V gives CDR1 MGHRA, CDR2 YSYEKL.

The chain recombines TRBV7-9 with TRBJ1-2; 8 nucleotides align to TRBD1. Per germline, CDR1 SEHNR and CDR2 FQNEAQ (reference sequence). CDR3 size: 15 residues. Trimming at V came to 5 bases and at J to 0 bases, leaving 5 bases not matched to a gene. The CDR3 loop reads CASSPRDRPNYGYTF. The DNA of the CDR3 is TGTGCCAGCAGCCCCCGGGACAGGCCTAACTATGGCTACACCTTC.

The rearrangement links TRBV14 to TRBJ1-2; 10 nucleotides line up with TRBD1. The CDR3 totals 15 residues. In germline, CDR1 is SGHDN, CDR2 FVKESK. V gave up 6 bases and J gave up 6 bases; unmatched junction bases: 10. CDR3 amino acids: CASSQTRQGAHGYTF. The CDR3 nucleotides read TGTGCCAGCAGTCAAACGAGACAGGGGGCGCATGGCTACACCTTC.

The DNA for the CDR3 is TGTGCCAGCGCGCTGGGACAGGGAAGGAAGAACACTGAAGCTTTCTTT. Amino acids: CASALGQGRKNTEAFF. The chain joins TRBV28 to TRBJ1-1, with 9 bases that match TRBD1. The V gene's germline CDR1 is MDHEN and CDR2 SYDVKM. Losses at the gene ends were 8 bases for V and 1 base for J; bases not matched to a gene: 11. The CDR3 is made up of 16 amino acids.

CDR3 DNA: TGTGCCAGCGAGAAAATAGAGACCCAGTACTTC. Its translation: CASEKIETQYF. The J gene is TRBJ2-5, the V gene TRBV2; D unresolved. Germline V lookup: CDR1 SNHLY, CDR2 FYNNEI. V was clipped by 8 bases and J by 4 bases, with 8 bases between them. The CDR3 totals 11 residues.

Turning to this clone: One junction end does not reproduce the germline sequence, and a read error may be involved. The rearrangement uses TRBV5-6 and TRBJ1-3; D uncertain. The CDR3 extends over 12 amino acids. From germline, CDR1 is SGHDT and CDR2 YYEEEE. The CDR3 sequence: CASSLVGGQADF. Written as DNA, the CDR3 is TGTGCCAGCAGCCTGGTCGGAGGCCAAGCTGATTTT.

The chain has TRBV9 and TRBJ1-6; D uncertain. CDR3 length: 17 residues. Germline lookup yields CDR1 SGDLS and CDR2 YYNGEE. Trimming took 0 bases from V and 7 from J, leaving 17 bases between them. The CDR3 nucleotides are TGTGCCAGCAGCGTAGCTCAAGCCGTTTTACCCAATTCACCCCTCCACTTT. Translated, it gives CASSVAQAVLPNSPLHF.

This clone was counted a few times. The chain uses TRBV7-2 and TRBJ1-6; no definite D call. The CDR3 spans 15 residues. Between the trimmed V and J ends, which lost 5 bases and 9 bases, there was a span of 17 bases. CDR1 is SGHTA and CDR2 is FQGNSA in the germline V gene. CDR3 loop: CASSLRTGGGSPLHF. CDR3 DNA: TGTGCCAGCAGCCTTCGGACCGGAGGTGGTTCACCCCTCCACTTT.

This chain connects TRBV7-3 to TRBJ2-1; 9 bases are shared with TRBD2. CDR3 length: 15 amino acids. After removal of 5 bases from V and 4 bases from J, the junction contained 6 bases not matched to a gene. Per the germline V gene, CDR1 is SGHTA and CDR2 is FQGTGA. DNA of the CDR3: TGTGCCAGCAGCACGGAGCGGGGGGTATACAATGAGCAGTTCTTC. Translated: CASSTERGVYNEQFF.

The J gene is TRBJ1-6, the V gene TRBV5-8, with a weak D call TRBD1 (6 bases). Trimming took 0 bases from V and 8 from J, leaving 9 bases between them. This CDR3 is 14 amino acids long. CDR1 SGHTS and CDR2 YDEGEE come from the germline V gene. This CDR3 reads CASSLGQVDSPLHF. DNA of the CDR3: TGTGCCAGCAGCTTGGGACAGGTCGATTCACCCCTCCACTTT.

V and J are TRBV28 and TRBJ2-3; the D gene is possibly TRBD2 (6 bases). The V gene's germline CDR1 is MDHEN and CDR2 SYDVKM. The CDR3 is 14 residues long. The germline V and J ends were trimmed by 5 bases and 2 bases, with 11 bases remaining between them. CDR3 DNA: TGTGCCAGCAGTCCTAAGGACTACACAGATACGCAGTATTTT. It translates to CASSPKDYTDTQYF.

This CDR3 reads CASSLWGTANEKLFF. The CDR3 DNA is TGTGCCAGCAGCTTATGGGGGACAGCTAATGAAAAACTGTTTTTT. The chain has TRBV7-2 and TRBJ1-4; 7 bases map to TRBD1. The length of the CDR3 is 15 residues. Germline values: CDR1 SGHTA, CDR2 FQGNSA. The trim removed 2 bases at V and 3 bases at J, leaving 3 bases unmatched.

This sequence joins TRBV28 and TRBJ2-3, with 7 bases fitting TRBD1. V shed 4 bases and J 0 bases; nucleotides not matched to a gene: 7. This CDR3 contains 16 residues. Germline CDR1 is MDHEN and CDR2 is SYDVKM. CDR3 sequence reads: CASSSPQGVSTDTQYF. Here the CDR3 DNA reads TGTGCCAGCAGTTCCCCTCAGGGGGTTAGCACAGATACGCAGTATTTT.

This chain connects TRBV28 to TRBJ2-3, with 7 bases matching TRBD1. J lost 3 bases, V lost 6 bases, and 21 bases had no gene match. This CDR3 contains 19 residues. The germline V gene encodes CDR1 MDHEN and CDR2 SYDVKM. This CDR3 reads CASSFSIGDIGGGTDTQYF. The DNA of the CDR3 is TGTGCCAGCAGCTTTTCCATCGGTGATATAGGGGGCGGGACAGATACGCAGTATTTT.

The V gene is TRBV19, the J gene TRBJ2-3; 12 nucleotides match TRBD2. There are 18 residues in the CDR3. Germline values: CDR1 LNHDA, CDR2 SQIVND (reference sequence). Losses at the gene ends were 6 bases for V and 4 bases for J; bases not matched to a gene: 14. The CDR3 DNA follows: TGTGCCAGTAGGGCCCTCCTCTCTAGCGGGGGGGCCCCAGATACGCAGTATTTT. Its protein product is CASRALLSSGGAPDTQYF.

The J gene is TRBJ1-6, the V gene TRBV6-1; 10 nucleotides line up with TRBD1. The CDR3 is made up of 14 amino acids. Germline CDR1 reads MNHNS; CDR2 reads SASEGT. The V gene end was trimmed by 6 bases and the J gene end by 8 bases; junction bases not matched to a gene: 4. CDR3 sequence: CASRPGQGYSPLHF. The DNA of the CDR3 is TGTGCCAGCAGGCCGGGACAGGGGTATTCACCCCTCCACTTT.